Listed below are T cell receptor beta chains from one sample, sequenced in a study of T cells in localized non-small cell lung cancer. The method was immunoSEQ multiplex PCR; TCRdb's version includes in-frame clones alone and lacks a portion of them. Of 100,000 or so clones listed, roughly 93% were seen once; the top ten hold approximately 4%. The sequencing used PBMCs, collected before any cancer treatment. These receptors all come from a woman aged 35 to 75 with stage II squamous cell lung carcinoma. Both conserved end residues are part of each CDR3. A D gene is named only where the DNA matches it firmly. The size of a clone is reported for some rows only, either as once, few or many, or as a class for expanded clones.

d_gene | j_gene | v_gene | abundance | CDR3nt | CDR3aa
. | TRBJ1-6 | TRBV9 | . | TGTGCCAGCAGCGTAGGAGGGCAAAATAATTCACCCCTCCACTTT | CASSVGGQNNSPLHF
TRBD1 | TRBJ2-7 | TRBV28 | . | TGTGCCAGCAGAACCGGACAGGGAGCCTCGGGGCAGTACTTC | CASRTGQGASGQYF
. | TRBJ2-5 | TRBV29-1 | . | TGCAGCGCCTTATCTAGGGGCTCCCCCCACTTC | CSALSRGSPHF
. | TRBJ2-3 | TRBV7-9 | . | TGTGCCAGCAGCATCCGACAGGACCTCACAGATACGCAGTATTTT | CASSIRQDLTDTQYF
. | TRBJ1-2 | TRBV7-2 | . | TGTGCCAGCAGCCCCCCAAGTCAGCCGCACACCTTC | CASSPPSQPHTF
. | TRBJ1-2 | TRBV6-5 | . | TGTGCCAGCCGAACGAGTGAGGGCTACACCTTC | CASRTSEGYTF
. | TRBJ2-1 | TRBV18 | once | TGTGCCAGCTCTCCAAGGGACGCGGAAAAAAAGGAGTTCTTC | CASSPRDAEKKEFF
. | TRBJ2-4 | TRBV6-1 | . | TGTGCCAGCAGTGAAGCGACCTTAGCCAAAAACATTCAGTACTTC | CASSEATLAKNIQYF
. | TRBJ2-1 | TRBV30 | . | TGTGCCTGGAGTGCCCCAACGAGCGGAGGTTACAATGAGCAGTTCTTC | CAWSAPTSGGYNEQFF
. | TRBJ1-1 | TRBV27 | . | TGTGCCAGCAGTTCGACCTCACCGACCGAAGCTTTCTTT | CASSSTSPTEAFF
TRBD2 | TRBJ2-1 | TRBV5-1 | . | TGCGCCAGCAGCCCGAGCGGGGGGACATACAATGAGCAGTTCTTC | CASSPSGGTYNEQFF
. | TRBJ1-5 | TRBV28 | . | TGTGCCAGCAGCCTCCTAGGCCAGCAGCCCCAGCATTTT | CASSLLGQQPQHF
TRBD1 | TRBJ2-1 | TRBV10-3 | . | TGTGCCACCGCCTACGGACAGGGGGAGTACAATGAGCAGTTCTTC | CATAYGQGEYNEQFF